This TCR beta chain emerged from a study of shared clonotypes between healthy human individuals. Across the study: Used for every donor were three CD4 naive, three CD4 memory, two CD8 naive and one CD8 memory plate.

At least ten counts were recorded for this clone. The CDR3 consists of 15 residues. The germline CDR1 and CDR2 sequences are MDHEN and SYDVKM. Trimming took 3 bases from V and 1 from J; bases not matched to a gene: 3. This table comes from immunoSEQ multiplex PCR, and its TCRdb copy is limited to in-frame clones, with some not included. The sample has approximately 250,000 clones, 60% to 70% seen once. The chain carries TRBV28 and TRBJ2-5, with 9 bases fitting TRBD1. This clonotype was sampled from a man aged 25-45 years in good health. Material for sequencing was memory CD4+ T cells sorted from blood. Subset specified: CD45RA-negative fraction. CDR3 nucleotide sequence: TGTGCCAGCAGTTTTGGGACAGGGTTCCAAGAGACCCAGTACTTC. Its translation is CASSFGTGFQETQYF.